The rows below give T cell receptor beta chains drawn from one sample of a study of blood T cell repertoires in COVID-19. Generated by immunoSEQ multiplex PCR, the TCRdb table keeps only in-frame clones and is missing some. The table has around 250,000 clones, 86% seen once. The material sequenced was PBMCs or T cells enriched from blood (not recorded which). All receptors derive from a man between 18 and 35 years old who had recovered from COVID-19. CDR3s include the opening cysteine and the closing phenylalanine or tryptophan. D genes are given only for firm matches. Size values are once, few and many counts, or a class for expanded clones, and some rows have none.

d_call	clone_size	v_call	j_call	cdr3_aa	cdr3_nt
NA	NA	TRBV19	TRBJ1-4	CASTDSPDEKLFF	TGTGCCAGTACGGACAGCCCCGATGAAAAACTGTTTTTT
NA	NA	TRBV7-3	TRBJ2-2	CASSHPSGTNTGELFF	TGTGCCAGCAGCCATCCCAGCGGAACGAACACCGGGGAGCTGTTTTTT
TRBD1	NA	TRBV5-1	TRBJ2-7	CASSLGGTGAYEQYF	TGCGCCAGCAGCTTGGGTGGGACAGGGGCCTACGAGCAGTACTTC
NA	NA	TRBV10-2	TRBJ1-1	CASKAGTEAFF	TGCGCCAGCAAGGCGGGGACTGAAGCTTTCTTT
TRBD1	NA	TRBV11-3	TRBJ2-7	CASSFEDRDTYEQYF	TGTGCCAGCAGCTTCGAGGACAGGGATACCTACGAGCAGTACTTC
TRBD2	NA	TRBV7-8	TRBJ2-1	CASSPLLAGHNEQFF	TGTGCCAGCAGTCCCCTACTAGCGGGGCACAATGAGCAGTTCTTC
TRBD1	NA	TRBV19	TRBJ1-2	CASSGGQGYGYGYTF	TGTGCCAGTAGTGGGGGACAGGGATATGGCTATGGCTACACCTTC
NA	few	TRBV3-1/TRBV3-2	TRBJ2-2	CASSPMTGELFF	TGTGCCAGCAGCCCCATGACCGGGGAGCTGTTTTTT
TRBD2	NA	TRBV4-2	TRBJ2-1	CASSQGWREAPYNEQFF	TGTGCCAGCAGCCAAGGGTGGCGGGAGGCCCCCTACAATGAGCAGTTCTTC
NA	NA	TRBV5-1	TRBJ2-5	CASSLGPGGGETQYF	TGCGCCAGCAGCTTGGGGCCGGGGGGCGGAGAGACCCAGTACTTC
TRBD1	few	TRBV27	TRBJ1-5	CASRQGRNQPQHF	TGTGCCAGCCGACAGGGAAGGAATCAGCCCCAGCATTTT
NA	NA	TRBV18	TRBJ2-7	CASSPPDISYEQYF	TGTGCCAGCTCACCACCGGACATATCCTACGAGCAGTACTTC
TRBD1	NA	TRBV27	TRBJ2-7	CEWTGTEQYF	TGTGAATGGACAGGGACCGAGCAGTACTTC
TRBD1	NA	TRBV18	TRBJ1-6	CASSPTGRDSPLHF	TGTGCCAGCTCACCGACAGGGCGGGATTCACCCCTCCACTTT
TRBD2	NA	TRBV7-9	TRBJ2-7	CASSLTSGKNSYEQYF	TGTGCCAGCAGCTTAACTAGCGGGAAGAACTCCTACGAGCAGTACTTC
TRBD1	NA	TRBV24-1	TRBJ1-4	CATSRGTGAANEKLFF	TGTGCCACCAGTCGTGGGACAGGGGCGGCTAATGAAAAACTGTTTTTT
TRBD1	NA	TRBV18	TRBJ1-2	CASSPGTAHDGYTF	TGTGCCAGTTCACCCGGGACAGCTCACGATGGCTACACCTTC
TRBD1	NA	TRBV7-8	TRBJ1-2	CASIGQGSYGYTF	TGTGCCAGCATCGGACAGGGGAGCTATGGCTACACCTTC
TRBD1	few	TRBV20-1	TRBJ1-1	CSAGDRAW	TGCAGTGCTGGGGACAGGGCCTGG
NA	once	TRBV21-1	TRBJ1-5	CASSSPGGVRSNQPQHF	TGTGCCAGCAGCAGCCCCGGGGGGGTGAGGAGCAATCAGCCCCAGCATTTT
NA	NA	TRBV20-1	TRBJ1-5	CSASSGPQPQHF	TGCAGTGCTAGTTCAGGGCCCCAGCCCCAGCATTTT
NA	NA	TRBV18	TRBJ1-5	CASSLGQSALRNQPQHF	TGTGCCAGCTCACTCGGACAGAGCGCCCTTCGCAATCAGCCCCAGCATTTT
TRBD1	NA	TRBV6-6	TRBJ1-3	CASSYGTDPSGNTIYF	TGTGCCAGCAGCTACGGGACAGACCCCTCTGGAAACACCATATATTTT
NA	NA	TRBV27	TRBJ2-7	CASSFAGRGYEQYF	TGTGCCAGCAGTTTCGCCGGCCGGGGGTACGAGCAGTACTTC
NA	NA	TRBV27	TRBJ1-4	CASSESGGEKLFF	TGTGCCAGCTCCGAATCGGGGGGTGAAAAACTGTTTTTT
NA	NA	TRBV30	TRBJ1-5	CAWSPRLGRYDQPQHF	TGTGCCTGGAGCCCAAGATTGGGGAGATATGATCAGCCCCAGCATTTT
NA	many	TRBV27	TRBJ2-7	CASSLVWGGYEQYF	TGTGCCAGCAGTTTAGTCTGGGGCGGCTACGAGCAGTACTTC
NA	NA	TRBV30	TRBJ2-1	CAWSVFLGGGSGYNEQFF	TGTGCCTGGAGTGTATTCCTCGGGGGCGGGAGTGGGTACAATGAGCAGTTCTTC
TRBD2	NA	TRBV7-9	TRBJ2-1	CASSHLPGGEQFF	TGTGCCAGCAGCCACCTGCCGGGAGGGGAGCAGTTCTTC
NA	NA	TRBV3-1/TRBV3-2	TRBJ1-6	CASSQDFGNSPLHF	TGTGCCAGCAGCCAAGATTTCGGTAATTCACCCCTCCACTTT